The 6 T cell receptor beta chains below come from one sample, sequenced in a study of shared clonotypes between healthy human individuals. Here immunoSEQ multiplex PCR was the method, and the copy in TCRdb shows in-frame clones only, minus some. The sample consists of about 2.4 million clones, more than 85% of them appearing once. Input material: naive CD4+ T cells from PBMCs. Stated subset: CD45RA+ positively selected. The receptors come from a man younger than 35 in good health. Some clones in this sample may be carry-over from other donors' samples.

V and J are TRBV29-1 and TRBJ2-1; TRBD1 aligns across 9 bases. Trimming removed 5 bases from V and 7 bases from J; junction bases left unmatched: 9. The CDR3 runs 14 residues. Germline V CDR1 and CDR2: SQVTM, ANQGSEA. The chain's CDR3 is CSVSPGQGSNEQFF. The CDR3 nucleotides read TGCAGCGTTTCTCCGGGACAGGGTAGTAATGAGCAGTTCTTC.

The rearrangement uses TRBV27 and TRBJ1-2, with no clear D. CDR3 length: 12 amino acids. V was shortened by 9 bases and J by 4 bases, with 12 bases between the two germline ends. Germline assignment: CDR1 MNHEY and CDR2 SMNVEV (reference sequence). For the CDR3, the DNA is TGTGCCAGTCGGGTTCCCCCCTATGGCTACACCTTC. It encodes CASRVPPYGYTF.

The chain carries TRBV27 and TRBJ2-1; 10 bases line up with TRBD2. This CDR3 spans 15 amino acids. Germline lookup yields CDR1 MNHEY and CDR2 SMNVEV (reference sequence). With 7 bases clipped from V and 8 bases from J, the junction kept 11 bases outside the gene matches. CDR3 amino acids: CASTTLGSGRYEQFF. In DNA, the CDR3 is TGTGCCAGCACTACCTTGGGTAGCGGGAGGTATGAGCAGTTCTTC.

V and J are TRBV29-1 and TRBJ1-4, with 7 bases aligning to TRBD1. The junction had 9 bases not matched to a gene; V was cut back by 6 bases and J by 8 bases. In germline, CDR1 is SQVTM, CDR2 ANQGSEA. The CDR3 length is 13 residues. CDR3 residues: CSVVATGREKLFF. As DNA, the CDR3 is TGCAGCGTCGTCGCGACAGGGAGGGAAAAACTGTTTTTT.

The J gene is TRBJ2-3, the V gene TRBV7-2; TRBD2 is a possible D gene (5 bases). The germline V gene encodes CDR1 SGHTA and CDR2 FQGNSA. CDR3 length: 13 residues. Trimming stripped 6 bases from V and 1 base from J, with 8 bases between. CDR3 sequence: CASRVGGTDTQYF. The CDR3 nucleotides are TGTGCCAGCAGGGTCGGGGGCACAGATACGCAGTATTTT.

V and J are TRBV5-1 and TRBJ2-7, with 11 bases lining up with TRBD2. V gave up 4 bases and J gave up 3 bases; unmatched junction bases: 6. The CDR3 covers 15 residues. The germline CDR1 and CDR2 sequences are SGHRS and YFSETQ. This CDR3 is CASSPLTSGSYEQYF. CDR3 nucleotides: TGCGCCAGCAGCCCCTTAACTAGCGGGAGCTACGAGCAGTACTTC.